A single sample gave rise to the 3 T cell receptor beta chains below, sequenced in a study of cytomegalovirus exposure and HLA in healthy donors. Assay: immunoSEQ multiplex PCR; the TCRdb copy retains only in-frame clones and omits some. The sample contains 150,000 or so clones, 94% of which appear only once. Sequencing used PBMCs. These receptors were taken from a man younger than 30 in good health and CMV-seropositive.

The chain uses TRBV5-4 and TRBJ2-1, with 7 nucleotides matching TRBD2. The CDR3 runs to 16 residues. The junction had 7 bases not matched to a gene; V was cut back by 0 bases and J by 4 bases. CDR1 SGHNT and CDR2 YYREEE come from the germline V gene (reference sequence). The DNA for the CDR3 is TGTGCCAGCAGCTTGGATTCCCTAGCGGTGTACAATGAGCAGTTCTTC. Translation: CASSLDSLAVYNEQFF.

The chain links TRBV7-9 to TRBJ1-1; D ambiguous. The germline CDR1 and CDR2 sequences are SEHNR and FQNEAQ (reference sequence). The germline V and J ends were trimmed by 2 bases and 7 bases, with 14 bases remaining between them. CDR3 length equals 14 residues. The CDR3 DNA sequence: TGTGCCAGCAGCTTATATCGCGCTCGGGGTGAAGCTTTCTTT. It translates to CASSLYRARGEAFF.

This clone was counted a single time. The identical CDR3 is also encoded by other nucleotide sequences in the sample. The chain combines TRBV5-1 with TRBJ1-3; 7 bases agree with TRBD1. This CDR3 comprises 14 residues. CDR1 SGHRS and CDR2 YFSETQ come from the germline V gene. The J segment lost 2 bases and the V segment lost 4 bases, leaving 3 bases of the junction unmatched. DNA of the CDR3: TGCGCCAGCAGCAGCACAGGGGCTGGAAACACCATATATTTT. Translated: CASSSTGAGNTIYF.